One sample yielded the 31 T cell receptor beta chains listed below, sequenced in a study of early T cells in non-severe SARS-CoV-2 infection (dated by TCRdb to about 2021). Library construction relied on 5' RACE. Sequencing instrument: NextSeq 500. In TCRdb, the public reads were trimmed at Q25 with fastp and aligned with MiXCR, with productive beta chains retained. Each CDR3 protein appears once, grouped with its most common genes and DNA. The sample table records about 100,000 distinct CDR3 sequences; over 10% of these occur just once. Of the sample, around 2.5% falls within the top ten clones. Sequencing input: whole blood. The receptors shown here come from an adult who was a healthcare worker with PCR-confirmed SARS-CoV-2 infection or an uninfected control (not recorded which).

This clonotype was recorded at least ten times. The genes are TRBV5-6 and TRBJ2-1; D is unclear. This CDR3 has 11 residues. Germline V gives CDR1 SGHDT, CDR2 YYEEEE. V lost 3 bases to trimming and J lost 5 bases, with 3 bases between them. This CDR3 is CASSSNNEQFF. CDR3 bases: TGTGCCAGCAGCTCGAACAATGAGCAGTTCTTC.

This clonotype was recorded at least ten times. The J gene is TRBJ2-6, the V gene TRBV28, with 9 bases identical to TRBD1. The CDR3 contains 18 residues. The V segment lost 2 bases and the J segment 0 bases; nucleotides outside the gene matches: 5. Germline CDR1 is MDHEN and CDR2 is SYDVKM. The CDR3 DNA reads TGTGCCAGCAGTTTAGCATTGGACAGGGGCTCTGGGGCCAACGTCCTGACTTTC. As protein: CASSLALDRGSGANVLTF.

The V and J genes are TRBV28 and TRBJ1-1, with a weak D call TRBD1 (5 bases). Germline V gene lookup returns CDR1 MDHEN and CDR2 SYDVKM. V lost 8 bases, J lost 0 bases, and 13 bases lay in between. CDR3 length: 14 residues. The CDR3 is CASRPGSLNTEAFF. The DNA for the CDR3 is TGTGCCAGCCGCCCAGGGTCGTTGAACACTGAAGCTTTCTTT.

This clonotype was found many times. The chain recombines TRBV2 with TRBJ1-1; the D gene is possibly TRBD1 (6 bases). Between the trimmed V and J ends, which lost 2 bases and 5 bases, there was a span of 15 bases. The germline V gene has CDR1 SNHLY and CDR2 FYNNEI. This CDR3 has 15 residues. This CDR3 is CASSEWGRMETEAFF. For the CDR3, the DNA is TGTGCCAGCAGTGAATGGGGGCGGATGGAGACTGAAGCTTTCTTT.

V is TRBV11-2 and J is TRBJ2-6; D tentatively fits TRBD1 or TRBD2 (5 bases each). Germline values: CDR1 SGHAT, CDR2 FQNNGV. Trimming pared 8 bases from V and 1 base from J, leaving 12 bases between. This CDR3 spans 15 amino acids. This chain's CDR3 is CASGDDPSGANVLTF. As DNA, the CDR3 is TGTGCCAGCGGGGACGATCCGTCTGGGGCCAACGTCCTGACTTTC.

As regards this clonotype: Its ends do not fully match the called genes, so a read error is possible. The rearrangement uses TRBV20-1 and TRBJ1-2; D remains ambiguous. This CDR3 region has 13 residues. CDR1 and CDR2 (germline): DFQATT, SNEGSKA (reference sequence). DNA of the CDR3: TGCAGTGCCAGAGAGAAGGATAACTATGGCTACACCTTC. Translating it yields CSAREKDNYGYTF.

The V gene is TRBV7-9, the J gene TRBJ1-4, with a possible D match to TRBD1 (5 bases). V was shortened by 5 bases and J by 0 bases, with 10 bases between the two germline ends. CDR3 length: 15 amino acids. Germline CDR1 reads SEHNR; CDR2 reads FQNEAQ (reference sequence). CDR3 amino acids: CASSPDIATNEKLFF. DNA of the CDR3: TGTGCCAGCAGCCCGGACATAGCAACTAATGAAAAACTGTTTTTT. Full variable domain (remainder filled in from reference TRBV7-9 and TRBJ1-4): DTGVSQNPRHKITKRGQNVTFRCDPISEHNRLYWYRQTLGQGPEFLTYFQNEAQLEKSRLLSDRFSAERPKGSFSTLEIQRTEQGDSAMYLCASSPDIATNEKLFFGSGTQLSVL.

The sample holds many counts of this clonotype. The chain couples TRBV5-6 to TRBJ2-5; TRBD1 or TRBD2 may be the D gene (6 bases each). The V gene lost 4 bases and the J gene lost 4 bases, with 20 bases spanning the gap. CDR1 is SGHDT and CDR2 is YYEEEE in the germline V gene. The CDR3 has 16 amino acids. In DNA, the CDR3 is TGTGCCAGCAGCCCCCTTGGGGGGCCGGTAGGAGAGACCCAGTACTTC. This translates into CASSPLGGPVGETQYF.

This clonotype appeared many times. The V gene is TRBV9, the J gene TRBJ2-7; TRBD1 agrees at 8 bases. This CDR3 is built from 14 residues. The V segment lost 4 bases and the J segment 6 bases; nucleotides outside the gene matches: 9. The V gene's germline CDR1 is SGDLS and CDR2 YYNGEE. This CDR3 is CASSRDRGIGEQYF. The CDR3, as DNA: TGTGCCAGCAGCAGAGACAGGGGAATAGGCGAGCAGTACTTC.

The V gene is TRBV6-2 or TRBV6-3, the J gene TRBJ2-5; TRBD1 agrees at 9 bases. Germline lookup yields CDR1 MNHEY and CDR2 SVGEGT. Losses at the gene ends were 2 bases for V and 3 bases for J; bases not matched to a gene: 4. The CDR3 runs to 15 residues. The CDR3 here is CASSYHGTGKETQYF. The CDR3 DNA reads TGTGCCAGCAGTTACCACGGGACAGGGAAAGAGACCCAGTACTTC.

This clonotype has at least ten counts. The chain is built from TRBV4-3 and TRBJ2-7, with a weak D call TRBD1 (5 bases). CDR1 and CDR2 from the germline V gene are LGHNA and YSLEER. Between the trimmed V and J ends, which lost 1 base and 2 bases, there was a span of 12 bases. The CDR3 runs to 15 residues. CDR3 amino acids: CASSQVWGRAYEQYF. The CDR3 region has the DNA TGCGCCAGCAGCCAAGTTTGGGGCAGGGCCTACGAGCAGTACTTC.

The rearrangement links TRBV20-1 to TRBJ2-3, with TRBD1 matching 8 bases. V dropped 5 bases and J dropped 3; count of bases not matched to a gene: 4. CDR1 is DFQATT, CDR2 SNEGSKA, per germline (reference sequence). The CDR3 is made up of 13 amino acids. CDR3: CSAETGETDTQYF. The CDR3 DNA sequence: TGCAGTGCTGAGACAGGGGAAACAGATACGCAGTATTTT.

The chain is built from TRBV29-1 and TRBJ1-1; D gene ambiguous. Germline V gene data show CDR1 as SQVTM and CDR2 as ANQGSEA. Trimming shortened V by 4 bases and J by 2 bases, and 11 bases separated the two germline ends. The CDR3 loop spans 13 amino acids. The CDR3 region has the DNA TGCAGCGTTGTGGAGTGGGAAAACACTGAAGCTTTCTTT. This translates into CSVVEWENTEAFF.

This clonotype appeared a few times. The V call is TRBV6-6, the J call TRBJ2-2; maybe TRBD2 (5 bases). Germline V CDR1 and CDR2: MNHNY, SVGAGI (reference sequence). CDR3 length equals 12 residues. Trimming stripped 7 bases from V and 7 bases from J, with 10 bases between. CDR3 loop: CASTLGGGELFF. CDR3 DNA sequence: TGTGCCAGCACTCTCGGAGGCGGGGAGCTGTTTTTT.

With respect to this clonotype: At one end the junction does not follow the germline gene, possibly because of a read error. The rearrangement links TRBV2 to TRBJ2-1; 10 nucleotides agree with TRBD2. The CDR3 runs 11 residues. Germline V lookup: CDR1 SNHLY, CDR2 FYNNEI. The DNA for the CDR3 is TGTGCCAGCACCTTAGCGGGGGGCCAGCTCTTC. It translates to CASTLAGGQLF.

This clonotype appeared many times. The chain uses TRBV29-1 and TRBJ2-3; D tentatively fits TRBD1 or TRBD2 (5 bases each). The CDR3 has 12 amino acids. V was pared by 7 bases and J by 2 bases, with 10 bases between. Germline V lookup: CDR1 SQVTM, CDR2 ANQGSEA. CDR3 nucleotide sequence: TGCAGCGCCGGGACCCTCACAGATACGCAGTATTTT. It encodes CSAGTLTDTQYF.

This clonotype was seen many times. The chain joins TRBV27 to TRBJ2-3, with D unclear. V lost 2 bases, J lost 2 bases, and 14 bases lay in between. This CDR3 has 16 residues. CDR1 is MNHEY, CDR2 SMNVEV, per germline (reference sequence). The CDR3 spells CASSLGPPYSTDTQYF. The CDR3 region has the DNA TGTGCCAGCAGTTTAGGCCCACCCTATTCCACAGATACGCAGTATTTT.

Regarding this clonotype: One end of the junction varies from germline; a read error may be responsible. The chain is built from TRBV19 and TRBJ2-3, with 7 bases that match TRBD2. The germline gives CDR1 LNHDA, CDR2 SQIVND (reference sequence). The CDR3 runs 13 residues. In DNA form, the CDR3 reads TGTGTCAGTACCCACTCGGGGGGAGATACGCAGTATTTT. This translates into CVSTHSGGDTQYF.

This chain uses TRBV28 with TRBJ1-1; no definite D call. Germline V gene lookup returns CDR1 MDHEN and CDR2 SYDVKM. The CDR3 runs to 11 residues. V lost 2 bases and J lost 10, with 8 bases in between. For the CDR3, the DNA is TGTGCCAGCAGTTTACGCCTGGGAGCTTTCTTT. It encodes CASSLRLGAFF.

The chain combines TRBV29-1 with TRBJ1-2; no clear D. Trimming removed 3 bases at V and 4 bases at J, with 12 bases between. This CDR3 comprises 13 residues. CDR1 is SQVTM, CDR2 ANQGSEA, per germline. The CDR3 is CSVEVATGYGYTF. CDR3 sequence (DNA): TGCAGCGTTGAGGTAGCTACCGGCTATGGCTACACCTTC.

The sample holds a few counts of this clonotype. The CDR3 nucleotides read TGTGCCAGCAGCTCGGGACAGGGGTTTGTACGAGAGACCCAGTACTTC. It codes for CASSSGQGFVRETQYF. The chain has TRBV7-6 and TRBJ2-5, with TRBD1 matching 10 bases. CDR1 SGHVS and CDR2 FNYEAQ come from the germline V gene. The CDR3 is 16 amino acids. V lost 4 bases to trimming and J lost 4 bases; unmatched junction nucleotides: 9.

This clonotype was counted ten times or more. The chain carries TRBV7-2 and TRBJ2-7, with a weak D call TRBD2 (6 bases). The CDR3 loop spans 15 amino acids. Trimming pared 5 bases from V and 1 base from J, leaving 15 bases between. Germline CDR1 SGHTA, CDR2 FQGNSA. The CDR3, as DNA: TGTGCCAGCAGCCGACGGGGGATAGGGTCCTACGAGCAGTACTTC. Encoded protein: CASSRRGIGSYEQYF.

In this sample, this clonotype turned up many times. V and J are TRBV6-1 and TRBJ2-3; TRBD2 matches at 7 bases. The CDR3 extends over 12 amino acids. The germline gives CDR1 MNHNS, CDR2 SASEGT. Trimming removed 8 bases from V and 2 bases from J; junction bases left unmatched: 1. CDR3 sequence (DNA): TGTGCCAGCGCGGGGGACACAGATACGCAGTATTTT. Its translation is CASAGDTDTQYF.

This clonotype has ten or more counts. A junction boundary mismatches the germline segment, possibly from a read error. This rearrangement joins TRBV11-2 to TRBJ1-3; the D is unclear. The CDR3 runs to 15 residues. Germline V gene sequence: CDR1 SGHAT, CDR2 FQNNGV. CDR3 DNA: TGTGCCAGCAGCTCCGATTTGAGCTCTGAAAACACCATATATTTT. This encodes CASSSDLSSENTIYF. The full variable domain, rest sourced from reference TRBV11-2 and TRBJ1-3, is EAGVAQSPRYKIIEKRQSVAFWCNPISGHATLYWYQQILGQGPKLLIQFQNNGVVDDSQLPKDRFSAERLKGVDSTLKIQPAKLEDSAVYLCASSSDLSSENTIYFGEGSWLTVV.

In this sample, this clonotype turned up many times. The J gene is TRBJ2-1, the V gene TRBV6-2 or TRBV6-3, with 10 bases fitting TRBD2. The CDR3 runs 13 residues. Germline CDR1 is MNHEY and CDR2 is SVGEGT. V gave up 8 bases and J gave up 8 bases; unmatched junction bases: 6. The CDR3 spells CASASGGVDEQFF. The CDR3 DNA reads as TGTGCCAGCGCTAGCGGGGGAGTCGATGAGCAGTTCTTC.

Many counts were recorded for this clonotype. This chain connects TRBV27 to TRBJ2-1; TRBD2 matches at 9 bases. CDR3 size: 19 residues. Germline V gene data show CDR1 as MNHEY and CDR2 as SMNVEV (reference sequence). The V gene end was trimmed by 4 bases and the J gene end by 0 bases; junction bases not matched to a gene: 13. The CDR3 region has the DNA TGTGCCAGCAGTTCCTGGGTGCGGGGGGGCCCCAGCTCCTACAATGAGCAGTTCTTC. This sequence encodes CASSSWVRGGPSSYNEQFF.

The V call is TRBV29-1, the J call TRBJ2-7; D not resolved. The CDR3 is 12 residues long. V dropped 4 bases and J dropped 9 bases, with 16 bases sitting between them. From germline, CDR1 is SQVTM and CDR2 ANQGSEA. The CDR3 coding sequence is TGCAGCGTTGGTACGAGCGAAATGGGGCAGTACTTC. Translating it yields CSVGTSEMGQYF.

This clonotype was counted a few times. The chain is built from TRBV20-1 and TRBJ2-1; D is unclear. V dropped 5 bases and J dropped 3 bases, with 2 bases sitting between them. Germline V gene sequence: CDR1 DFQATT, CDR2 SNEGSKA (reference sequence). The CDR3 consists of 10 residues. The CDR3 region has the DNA TGCAGTGCTCTCTACAATGAGCAGTTCTTC. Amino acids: CSALYNEQFF.

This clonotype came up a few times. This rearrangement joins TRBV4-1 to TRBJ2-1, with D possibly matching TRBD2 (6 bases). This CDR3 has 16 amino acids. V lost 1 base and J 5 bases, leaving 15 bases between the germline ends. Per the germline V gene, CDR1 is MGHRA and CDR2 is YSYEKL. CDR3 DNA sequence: TGCGCCAGCAGCCAAGTAGGGCGGGGAGGAAACAATGAGCAGTTCTTC. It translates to CASSQVGRGGNNEQFF.

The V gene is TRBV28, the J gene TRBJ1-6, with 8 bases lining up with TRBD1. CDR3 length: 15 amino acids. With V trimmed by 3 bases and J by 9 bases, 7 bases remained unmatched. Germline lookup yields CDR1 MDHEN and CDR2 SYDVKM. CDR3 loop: CASSFGQGAGSPLHF. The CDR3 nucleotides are TGTGCCAGCAGTTTCGGGCAGGGGGCCGGTTCACCCCTCCACTTT.

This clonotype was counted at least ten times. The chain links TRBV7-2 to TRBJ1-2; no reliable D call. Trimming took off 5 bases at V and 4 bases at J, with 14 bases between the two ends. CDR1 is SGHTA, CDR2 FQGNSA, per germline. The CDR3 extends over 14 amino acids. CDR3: CASSPAGKSYGYTF. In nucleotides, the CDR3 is TGTGCCAGCAGCCCAGCGGGAAAAAGCTATGGCTACACCTTC. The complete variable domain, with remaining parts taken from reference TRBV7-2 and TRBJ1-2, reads GAGVSQSPSNKVTEKGKDVELRCDPISGHTALYWYRQSLGQGLEFLIYFQGNSAPDKSGLPSDRFSAERTGGSVSTLTIQRTQQEDSAVYLCASSPAGKSYGYTFGSGTRLTVV.